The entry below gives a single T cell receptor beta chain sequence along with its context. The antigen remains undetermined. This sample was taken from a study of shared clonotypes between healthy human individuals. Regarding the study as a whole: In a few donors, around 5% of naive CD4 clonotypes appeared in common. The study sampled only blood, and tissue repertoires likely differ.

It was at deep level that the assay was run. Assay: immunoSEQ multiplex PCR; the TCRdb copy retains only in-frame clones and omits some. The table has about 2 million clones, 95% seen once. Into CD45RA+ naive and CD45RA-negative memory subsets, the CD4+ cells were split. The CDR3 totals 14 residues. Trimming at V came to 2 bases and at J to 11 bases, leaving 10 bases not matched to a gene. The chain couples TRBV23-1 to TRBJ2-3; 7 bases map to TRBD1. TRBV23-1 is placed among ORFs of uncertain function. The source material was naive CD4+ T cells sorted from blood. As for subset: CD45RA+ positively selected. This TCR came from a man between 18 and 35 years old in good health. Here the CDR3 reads CASSQASYRGRQYF. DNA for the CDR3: TGCGCCAGCAGTCAAGCTTCTTACAGGGGACGGCAGTATTTT.